What follows is one T cell receptor (beta chain) and its context. No cognate antigen has been identified for it. No much larger clone is present one base from it, and per-base qualities are unavailable. The cohort consisted of 650 to 700 healthy bone marrow donors. At the time of sampling, every cohort member was nominally healthy, though immune exposures that went unrecorded were likely present. The donor tested CMV seropositive, placing the donor among the 250 to 350 seropositive members of the cohort. Each donor provided a peripheral blood sample, and peripheral blood mononuclear cells were used for TCR beta sequencing. Genomic DNA was extracted from the blood cell samples with the Qiagen DNeasy Blood Extraction Kit. CDR1 and CDR2 (SGDLS, YYNGEE) derive from the germline V gene. The junction shows trimming of 4 bases on V and 4 bases on J, and the gene matches do not reach 4 bases of it. From the cysteine up to the phenylalanine, the CDR3 has a length of 15 residues. Of all the DNA, just the CDR3 is kept, 45 bases in frame from base 1.

The library was made by the immunoSEQ multiplex PCR assay. For the multiplex PCR, a mixture combining 60 forward primers for TCR Vbeta segments and 13 reverse primers for TCR Jbeta segments was used. A multiplex PCR assay on genomic DNA amplified the CDR3 region of rearranged TCR beta genes. The amplified TCR beta libraries were sequenced on the Illumina HiSeq System as 87-base-pair reads. The study's own analysis went as follows. In a later analysis, 77 million or so unique TCR beta chains were counted across the 666 repertoires, and about 9.9 million of these chains were shared by at least two donors. To remove PCR and sequencing errors, raw reads were error-corrected and collapsed into unique sequences using a nearest-neighbor algorithm that merged closely related sequences. V, D and J gene segments were assigned by aligning CDR3 sequences to IMGT reference sequences. For a sequence to be retained, a match of at least six nucleotides was required to both a V gene segment and a J gene segment. A rearrangement was called productive if the CDR3 had no stop codons and remained in frame with V and J, and every other rearrangement was called non-productive. Following IMGT convention, CDR3 was defined as the stretch from the second conserved V-encoded cysteine to the conserved J-encoded phenylalanine. The earlier analysis of around 640 of the donors excluded sequences that lacked an unambiguous match to a single V gene segment. An earlier analysis of 587 of the donors called V segments functional above 56.7% productive rearrangements and segregating when the between-donor standard deviation exceeded 5%. A statistical classification framework was built to diagnose cytomegalovirus status from the catalog of TCR beta chain sequences. In a later analysis, TCR nucleotide sequences were compared against IMGT/GENE-DB human TR gene sequences so that V and J genes could be assigned. Using the TCRdist pipeline, a later analysis assigned CDR3 sequences along with most-parsimonious VDJ recombination scenarios. A later analysis defined each TCR beta chain by its CDR3 amino acid sequence plus V-gene family, and excluded reads lacking a unique V-gene family. In a later analysis, 450 to 600 highly shared, low-generation-probability nucleotide sequences were removed to address suspected cross-contamination and a sequencing artifact. A later analysis calculated a clonal expansion index for each public chain from normalized within-repertoire ranks of inferred template counts. In a later analysis, generation probabilities were computed with a VDJ recombination model fitted to out-of-frame rearrangements, and the resulting probabilities were checked against IGoR. In a later analysis, hypergeometric tests were used to score TCR-TCR, TCR-HLA and TCR-CMV co-occurrence, with a repertoire-size bias correction applied to TCR pairs. False discovery rates were estimated in a later analysis by permuting HLA or CMV assignments 20 times. In a later analysis, co-occurring TCRs were grouped with DBSCAN, and TCRdist sequence similarity was added when clustering was performed within HLA-allele-positive subsets. Co-occurrence clustering excluded repertoires with fewer than 30,000 or more than 120,000 public chains, plus five with anomalous nucleotide sharing. TCRdb holds this immuneACCESS table with in-frame rearrangements only. Some clones are missing; in checked studies, unresolved V genes explain under half, and the rest has no known cause. V, J and clone size were drawn from that table, and D and trimming were deduced from the DNA. The sample records approximately 240,000 clones, 77% of which are singletons. The leading ten clones occupy 2.5% to 3.5% of the sample.

The source of the sample is a study of cytomegalovirus exposure and HLA in healthy donors (dated by TCRdb to the late 2010s). For the wider study: An earlier analysis of several hundred of the donors reported approximately 270 Gb of sequence data and 117 million unique TCR beta sequences from approximately 180 million T cells. Of the roughly 400 genotyped donors, about 84% fell in the genetic ancestry cluster associated with self-reported Caucasian donors. Approximately 310 gigabases of sequencing data and tens of millions of unique TCR sequences were included in an early release covering around 600 HLA-typed donors. An earlier analysis of 587 of the donors used high-throughput TCR beta sequencing to judge whether each TCR beta V gene segment behaved as functional or pseudogenic. Alongside the repertoire data, information on donor age, sex, ethnicity and CMV serostatus was compiled. Roughly 5 DR-DQ haplotypes were handled as single units for association and clustering, since linkage in the cohort was strong. Across roughly 420 genotyped donors of the cohort, an average of about 200,000 unique TCR beta nucleotide sequences per donor were sequenced, and 15% to 20% of those sequences were non-productive. High-throughput TCR immunosequencing, statistical association of individual TCRs with disease status, and machine learning were combined to predict cytomegalovirus infection status. Class I and class II HLA loci were covered by the typing at four-digit resolution. The later analysis used no new phenotypic data to find candidate immune exposures, relying instead on TCR beta sequences and their occurrence across donors. In a later genetic analysis, genome-wide SNP genotypes for about 65% of the roughly 670 donors were used, and that subset was treated as a discovery cohort. In addition to the first cohort of roughly 670 subjects, a separate validation cohort of 120 different subjects was used. The T cell repertoires of 666 subjects were profiled by immunosequencing and related to cytomegalovirus serostatus. The aim of the study was to test whether cataloging public T cell receptors could identify signatures of past pathogen exposure. The number of donors typed differed by locus, with roughly 620-630 for A, B, C, DRB1 and DQB1, around 520 for DQA1, 606 for DPA1, and around 460 for DPB1. Every repertoire in the discovery cohort had been generated on one and the same sequencing platform. A later analysis re-analyzed previously published TCR beta repertoires from hundreds of donors and added high-resolution HLA genotyping to study TCR occurrence patterns.

Overall study outcomes, separate from this receptor: In vitro tests confirmed that a few of the cytomegalovirus-associated TCR beta chains recognize cytomegalovirus antigens. In a later analysis, the rate of TCR association differed among HLA loci, with DRB1 alleles having the most associated TCRs and HLA-C alleles having the fewest. A total of 150 to 200 TCR beta chains were listed by the study as associated with cytomegalovirus. Immune exposure information for the cohort was limited to CMV serostatus. Specific HLA alleles were associated with 15,000 to 20,000 TCR beta sequences at a false discovery rate of 0.05 in a later analysis. The authors suggested that the approach could potentially be extended to other disease states and immunological phenotypes. Because the 87-base-pair reads could not distinguish some IMGT-functional V segments, including TRBV6-2 and TRBV6-3, those segments were excluded. This cohort had only TCR beta chains sequenced, and the lack of alpha or paired-chain data limited which features could be detected. In a later analysis, HLA-associated TCR beta chains were found to be more clonally expanded and to have lower generation probabilities than equally common non-associated chains. Because some donors lacked HLA typing at each locus, the association tests relied only on the typed subset. Across donors, most TCR sequences were observed very rarely, whereas some public TCRs were present in many individuals. The sequencing pipeline was judged likely to have produced a cluster of highly shared sequence variants as a technical artifact. A further reported finding was that TCR beta sequences accurately predicted the HLA-A and HLA-B alleles for most subjects in the first cohort. Presence/absence analyses assumed roughly uniform sequencing depth across donors, an assumption that may not hold. An earlier analysis of some 560 of the donors showed that most TCR beta V segments appeared in productive rearrangements either about 90% or about 30% of the time, which broadly matched IMGT annotations. When HLA alleles, especially DR and DQ, strongly co-occurred, attributing TCR associations to individual alleles was difficult. In a later analysis, most CMV-associated TCR beta chains were found to appear HLA-restricted, with HLA associations seemingly driven largely by CMV exposure. Correlated functional status among segregating V segments might be attributable to linkage disequilibrium, but an unknown experimental factor could not be ruled out. Compared with the approximately 670-donor mean, donors in an Asian-associated ancestry cluster had fewer N-insertions in productive TCRs, according to a later genetic analysis. A later genetic analysis associated a missense DCLRE1C variant with V-gene and J-gene trimming of TCR beta chains, and an independent cohort replicated the association. Because counts were too low, seventeen rarely observed V segments, including chromosome 9 orphons, were left out of the earlier analysis of 500 to 750 of the donors. A later analysis reported that several top co-occurrence clusters appeared linked to parvovirus B19, influenza, CMV and Epstein-Barr virus. In both the original and validation cohorts, the classifier was reported to diagnose cytomegalovirus status with high specificity and sensitivity.

The clonotype was recovered from a woman aged 55 to 70 in good health and CMV-seropositive. This chain is built from TRBV9 and TRBJ2-1; 11 junctional bases match TRBD2. Material for sequencing was PBMCs. The CDR3 in this case is CASSLTSGEYNEQFF. The sequence in DNA is TGTGCCAGCAGCCTGACTAGCGGGGAATACAATGAGCAGTTCTTC. The CDR3, completed at both ends by the reference TRBV9 and TRBJ2-1 genes, gives the full variable domain DSGVTQTPKHLITATGQRVTLRCSPRSGDLSVYWYQQSLDQGLQFLIQYYNGEERAKGNILERFSAQQFPDLHSELNLSSLELGDSALYFCASSLTSGEYNEQFFGPGTRLTVL.